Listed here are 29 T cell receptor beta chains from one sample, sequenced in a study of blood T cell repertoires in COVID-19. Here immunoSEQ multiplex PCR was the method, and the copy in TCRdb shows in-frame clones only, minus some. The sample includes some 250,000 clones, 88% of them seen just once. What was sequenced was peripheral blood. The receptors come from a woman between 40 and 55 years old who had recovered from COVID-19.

The CDR3: CASSFPNSPLHF. CDR3 sequence (DNA): TGTGCCAGCAGCTTCCCAAATTCACCCCTCCACTTT. The chain links TRBV11-2 to TRBJ1-6; D not resolved. CDR1 SGHAT and CDR2 FQNNGV come from the germline V gene. The CDR3 runs to 12 residues. V lost 3 bases and J lost 7, with 4 bases in between.

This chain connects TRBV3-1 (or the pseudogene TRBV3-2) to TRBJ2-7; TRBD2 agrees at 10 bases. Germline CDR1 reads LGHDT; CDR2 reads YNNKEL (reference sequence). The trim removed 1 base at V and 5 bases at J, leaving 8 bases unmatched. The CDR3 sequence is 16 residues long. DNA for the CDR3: TGTGCCAGCAGCCAAGGGCTAGCGGGAGTTGGGAACGAGCAGTACTTC. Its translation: CASSQGLAGVGNEQYF.

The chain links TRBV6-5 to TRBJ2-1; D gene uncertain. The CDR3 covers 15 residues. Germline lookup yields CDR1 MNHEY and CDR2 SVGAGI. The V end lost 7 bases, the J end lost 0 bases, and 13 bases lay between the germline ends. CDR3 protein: CASTPRLSSYNEQFF. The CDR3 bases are TGTGCCAGCACCCCCCGCCTTAGCTCCTACAATGAGCAGTTCTTC.

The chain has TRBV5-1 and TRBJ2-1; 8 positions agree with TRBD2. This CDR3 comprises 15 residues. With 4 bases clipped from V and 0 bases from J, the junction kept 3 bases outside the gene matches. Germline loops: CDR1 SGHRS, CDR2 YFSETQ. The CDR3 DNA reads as TGCGCCAGCAGCCCCAGCGGGGGCTCCTACAATGAGCAGTTCTTC. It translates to CASSPSGGSYNEQFF.

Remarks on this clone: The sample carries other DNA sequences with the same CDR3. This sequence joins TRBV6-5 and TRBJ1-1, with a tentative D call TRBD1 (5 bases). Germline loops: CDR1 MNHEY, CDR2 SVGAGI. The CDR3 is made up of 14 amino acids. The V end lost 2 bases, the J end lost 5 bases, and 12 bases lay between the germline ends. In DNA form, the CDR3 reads TGTGCCAGCAGTTACCCCGGCGGGGGTACTGAAGCTTTCTTT. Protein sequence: CASSYPGGGTEAFF.

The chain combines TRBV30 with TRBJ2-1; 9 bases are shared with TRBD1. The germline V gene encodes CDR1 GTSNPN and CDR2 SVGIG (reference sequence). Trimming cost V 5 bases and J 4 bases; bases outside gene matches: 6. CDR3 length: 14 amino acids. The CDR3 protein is CAWRRDREYNEQFF. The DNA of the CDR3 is TGTGCCTGGCGACGGGACAGGGAATACAATGAGCAGTTCTTC.

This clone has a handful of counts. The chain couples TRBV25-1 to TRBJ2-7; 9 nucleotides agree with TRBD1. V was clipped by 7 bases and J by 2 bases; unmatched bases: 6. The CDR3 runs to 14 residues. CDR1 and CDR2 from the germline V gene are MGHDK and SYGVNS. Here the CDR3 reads CASTGQGTAYEQYF. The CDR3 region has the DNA TGTGCCAGCACGGGACAGGGCACGGCCTACGAGCAGTACTTC.

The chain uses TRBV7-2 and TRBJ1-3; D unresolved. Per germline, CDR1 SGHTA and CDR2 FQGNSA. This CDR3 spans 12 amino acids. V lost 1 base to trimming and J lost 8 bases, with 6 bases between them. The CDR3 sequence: CASSLVLDTIYF. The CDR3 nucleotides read TGTGCCAGCAGCTTAGTTCTAGACACCATATATTTT.

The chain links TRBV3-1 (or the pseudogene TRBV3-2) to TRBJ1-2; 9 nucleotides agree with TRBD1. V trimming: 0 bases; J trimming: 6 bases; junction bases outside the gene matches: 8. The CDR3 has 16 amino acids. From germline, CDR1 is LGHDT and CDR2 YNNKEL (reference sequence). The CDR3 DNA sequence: TGTGCCAGCAGCCAAGAAACGGGACAGGGTACCGATGGCTACACCTTC. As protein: CASSQETGQGTDGYTF.

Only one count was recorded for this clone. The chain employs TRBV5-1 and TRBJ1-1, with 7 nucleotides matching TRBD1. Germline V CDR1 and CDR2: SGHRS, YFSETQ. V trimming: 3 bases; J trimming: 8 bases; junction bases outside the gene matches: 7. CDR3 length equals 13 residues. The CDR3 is CASSSTGVTEAFF. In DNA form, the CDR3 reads TGCGCCAGCAGCTCCACAGGGGTTACGGAAGCTTTCTTT. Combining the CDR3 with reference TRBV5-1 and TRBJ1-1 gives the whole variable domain KAGVTQTPRYLIKTRGQQVTLSCSPISGHRSVSWYQQTPGQGLQFLFEYFSETQRNKGNFPGRFSGRQFSNSRSEMNVSTLELGDSALYLCASSSTGVTEAFFGQGTRLTVV.

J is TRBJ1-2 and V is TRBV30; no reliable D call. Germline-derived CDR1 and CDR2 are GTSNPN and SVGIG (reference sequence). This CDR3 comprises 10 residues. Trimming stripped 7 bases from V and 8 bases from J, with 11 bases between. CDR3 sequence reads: CAYQSSGYTF. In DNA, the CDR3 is TGTGCCTACCAGTCCTCGGGCTACACCTTC. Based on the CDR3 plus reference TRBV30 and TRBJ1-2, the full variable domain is SQTIHQWPATLVQPVGSPLSLECTVEGTSNPNLYWYRQAAGRGLQLLFYSVGIGQISSEVPQNLSASRPQDRQFILSSKKLLLSDSGFYLCAYQSSGYTFGSGTRLTVV.

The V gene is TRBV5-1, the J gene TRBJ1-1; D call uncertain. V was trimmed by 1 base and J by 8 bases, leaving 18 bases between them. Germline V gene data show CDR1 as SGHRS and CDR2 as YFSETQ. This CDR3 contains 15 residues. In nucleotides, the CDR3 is TGCGCCAGCAGCTTGTCGATAGAGGCCTATTCCGAAGCTTTCTTT. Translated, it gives CASSLSIEAYSEAFF.

In nucleotides, the CDR3 is TGTGCCAGTAGTAGCCCGACAGGGACGAACACTGAAGCTTTCTTT. Translation: CASSSPTGTNTEAFF. The chain has TRBV19 and TRBJ1-1, with TRBD1 matching over 7 bases. V trimming: 4 bases; J trimming: 1 base; junction bases outside the gene matches: 6. There are 15 residues in the CDR3. In germline, CDR1 is LNHDA, CDR2 SQIVND (reference sequence).

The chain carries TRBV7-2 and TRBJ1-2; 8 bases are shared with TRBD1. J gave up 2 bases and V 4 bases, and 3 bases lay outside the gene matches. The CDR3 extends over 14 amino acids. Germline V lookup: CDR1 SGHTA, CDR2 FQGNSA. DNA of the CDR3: TGTGCCAGCAGCTCCGGACAGGGAAACTATGGCTACACCTTC. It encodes CASSSGQGNYGYTF. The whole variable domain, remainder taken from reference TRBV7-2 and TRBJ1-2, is GAGVSQSPSNKVTEKGKDVELRCDPISGHTALYWYRQSLGQGLEFLIYFQGNSAPDKSGLPSDRFSAERTGGSVSTLTIQRTQQEDSAVYLCASSSGQGNYGYTFGSGTRLTVV.

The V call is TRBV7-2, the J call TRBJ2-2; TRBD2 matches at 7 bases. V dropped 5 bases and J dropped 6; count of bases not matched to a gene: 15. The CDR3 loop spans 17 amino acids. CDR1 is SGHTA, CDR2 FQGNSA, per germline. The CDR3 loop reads CASSRGPAGREAGELFF. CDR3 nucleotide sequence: TGTGCCAGCAGCCGGGGACCCGCGGGACGGGAGGCCGGGGAGCTGTTTTTT.

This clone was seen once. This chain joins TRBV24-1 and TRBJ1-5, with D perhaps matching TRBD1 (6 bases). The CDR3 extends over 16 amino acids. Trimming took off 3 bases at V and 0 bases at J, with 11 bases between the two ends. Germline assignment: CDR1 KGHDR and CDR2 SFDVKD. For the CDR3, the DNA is TGTGCCACCAGTGATCGAACAGGGTATAGCAATCAGCCCCAGCATTTT. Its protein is CATSDRTGYSNQPQHF.

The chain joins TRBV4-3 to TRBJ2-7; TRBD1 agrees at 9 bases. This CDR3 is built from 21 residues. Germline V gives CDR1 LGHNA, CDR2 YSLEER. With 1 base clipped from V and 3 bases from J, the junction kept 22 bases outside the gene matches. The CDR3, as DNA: TGCGCCAGCAGCCAAGGCAGAGAAGGGGACAGGGTCCCATACCTCATCTACGAGCAGTACGTC. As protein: CASSQGREGDRVPYLIYEQYV.

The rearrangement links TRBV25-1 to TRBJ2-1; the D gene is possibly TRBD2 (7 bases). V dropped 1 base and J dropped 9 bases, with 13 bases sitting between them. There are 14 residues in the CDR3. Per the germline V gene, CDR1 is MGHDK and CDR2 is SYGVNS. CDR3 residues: CASSESWGGGEQFF. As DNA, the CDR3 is TGTGCCAGCAGTGAATCTTGGGGAGGGGGTGAGCAGTTCTTC.

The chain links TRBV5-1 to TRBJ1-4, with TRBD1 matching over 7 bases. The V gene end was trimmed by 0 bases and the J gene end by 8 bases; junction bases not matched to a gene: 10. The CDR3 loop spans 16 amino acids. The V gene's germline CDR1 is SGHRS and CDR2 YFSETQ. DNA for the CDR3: TGCGCCAGCAGCTTGGACCAACAAGGGGGCTGGGAAAAACTGTTTTTT. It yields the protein CASSLDQQGGWEKLFF.

The CDR3, as DNA: TGCGCCAGCAGCAAGGTTGGGGCTGGGGAACTGTTTTTT. Its protein product is CASSKVGAGELFF. The V call is TRBV4-1, the J call TRBJ1-4, with a possible D match to TRBD1 (5 bases). The CDR3 loop spans 13 amino acids. Germline V gene data show CDR1 as MGHRA and CDR2 as YSYEKL. Trimming pared 5 bases from V and 12 bases from J, leaving 16 bases between.

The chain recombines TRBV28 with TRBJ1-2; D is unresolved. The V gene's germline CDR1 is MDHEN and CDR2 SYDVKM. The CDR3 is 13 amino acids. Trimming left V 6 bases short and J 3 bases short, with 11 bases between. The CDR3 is CASRAGPHYGYTF. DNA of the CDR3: TGTGCCAGCAGGGCGGGTCCCCACTATGGCTACACCTTC.

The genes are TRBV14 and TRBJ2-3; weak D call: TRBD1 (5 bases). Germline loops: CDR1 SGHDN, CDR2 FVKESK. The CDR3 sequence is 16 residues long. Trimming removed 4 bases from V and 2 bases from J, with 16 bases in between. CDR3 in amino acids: CASSPPAGLYTDTQYF. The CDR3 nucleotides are TGTGCCAGCAGCCCGCCCGCAGGGCTCTACACAGATACGCAGTATTTT.

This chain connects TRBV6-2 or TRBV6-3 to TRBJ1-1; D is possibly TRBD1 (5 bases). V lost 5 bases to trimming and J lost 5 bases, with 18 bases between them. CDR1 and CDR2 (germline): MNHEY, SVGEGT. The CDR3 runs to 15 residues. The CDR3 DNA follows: TGTGCCAGCAGTCGCCCACGGGCAGGGAGGACTGAAGCTTTCTTT. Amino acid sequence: CASSRPRAGRTEAFF.

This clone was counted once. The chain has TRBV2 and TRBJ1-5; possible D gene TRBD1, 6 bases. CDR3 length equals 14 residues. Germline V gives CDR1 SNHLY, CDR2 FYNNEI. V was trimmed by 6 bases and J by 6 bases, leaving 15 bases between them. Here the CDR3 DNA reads TGTGCCAGCAGAACCCTACAGGGATTTCAGCCCCAGCATTTT. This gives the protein CASRTLQGFQPQHF.

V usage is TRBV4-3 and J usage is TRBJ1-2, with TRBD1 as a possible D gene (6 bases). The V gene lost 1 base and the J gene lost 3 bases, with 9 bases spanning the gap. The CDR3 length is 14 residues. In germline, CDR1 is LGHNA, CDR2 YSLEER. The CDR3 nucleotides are TGCGCCAGCAGCCAAGGACCAGGGGACTATGGCTACACCTTC. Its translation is CASSQGPGDYGYTF.

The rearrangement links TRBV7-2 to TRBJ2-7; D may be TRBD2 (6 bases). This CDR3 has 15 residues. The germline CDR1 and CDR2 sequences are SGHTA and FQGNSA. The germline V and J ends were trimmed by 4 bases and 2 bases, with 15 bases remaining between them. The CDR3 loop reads CASSSQTGLPYEQYF. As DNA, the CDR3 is TGTGCCAGCAGCTCACAGACGGGACTCCCCTACGAGCAGTACTTC. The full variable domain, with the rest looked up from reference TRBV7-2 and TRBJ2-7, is GAGVSQSPSNKVTEKGKDVELRCDPISGHTALYWYRQSLGQGLEFLIYFQGNSAPDKSGLPSDRFSAERTGGSVSTLTIQRTQQEDSAVYLCASSSQTGLPYEQYFGPGTRLTVT.

CDR3 in amino acids: CASRLAAHNEQFF. In nucleotides, the CDR3 is TGTGCCAGCCGACTAGCGGCCCACAATGAGCAGTTCTTC. The chain recombines TRBV19 with TRBJ2-1; TRBD2 matches 9 bases. V shed 9 bases, J shed 5 bases, and the junction held 5 bases outside the gene matches. The CDR3 loop spans 13 amino acids. Germline CDR1 reads LNHDA; CDR2 reads SQIVND (reference sequence).

This chain's CDR3 is CAWSVRAGVSGELFF. CDR3 nucleotides: TGTGCCTGGAGTGTACGAGCGGGAGTGTCCGGGGAGCTGTTTTTT. The gene calls are TRBV30 and TRBJ2-2; 8 bases agree with TRBD2. Trimming took 0 bases from V and 6 from J; bases not matched to a gene: 6. The CDR3 extends over 15 amino acids. Germline CDR1 is GTSNPN and CDR2 is SVGIG (reference sequence).

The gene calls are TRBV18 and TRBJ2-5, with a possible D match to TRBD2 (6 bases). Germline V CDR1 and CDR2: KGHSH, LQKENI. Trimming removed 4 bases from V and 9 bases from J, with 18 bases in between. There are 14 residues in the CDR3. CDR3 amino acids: CASSLIDSGEAQYF. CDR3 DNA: TGTGCCAGCTCACTGATCGATTCGGGGGAGGCCCAGTACTTC.